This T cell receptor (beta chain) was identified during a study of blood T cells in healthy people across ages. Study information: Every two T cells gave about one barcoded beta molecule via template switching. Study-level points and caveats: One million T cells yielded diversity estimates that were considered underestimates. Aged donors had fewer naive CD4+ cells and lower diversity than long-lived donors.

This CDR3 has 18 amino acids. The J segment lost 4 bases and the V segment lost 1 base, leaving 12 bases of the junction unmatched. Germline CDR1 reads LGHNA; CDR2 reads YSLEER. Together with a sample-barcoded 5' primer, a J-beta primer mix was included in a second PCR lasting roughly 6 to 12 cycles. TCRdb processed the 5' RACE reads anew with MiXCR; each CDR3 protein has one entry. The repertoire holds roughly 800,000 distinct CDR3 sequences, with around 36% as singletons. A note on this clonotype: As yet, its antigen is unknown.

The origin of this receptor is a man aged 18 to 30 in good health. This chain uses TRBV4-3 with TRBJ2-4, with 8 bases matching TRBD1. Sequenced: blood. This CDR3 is CASSQVRSSGGGKNIQYF. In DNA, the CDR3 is TGCGCCAGCAGCCAAGTTAGGTCGTCAGGGGGCGGGAAAAACATTCAGTACTTC.